A selection of T cell receptor beta chains follows, all from one sample in a study of T cell repertoires in cytomegalovirus infection. TCRdb analysed the reads with MiXCR anew, one entry per CDR3 protein. The table lists about 680,000 distinct CDR3 sequences, roughly a quarter of them singletons. The sample was CD8+ T cells from PBMCs. The receptor set was obtained from a human donor in good health (CMV status not recorded). Some clones in this sample may be carry-over from other donors' samples. Both conserved end residues are part of each CDR3. The D gene is left open where the match is weak. Rows may omit the clone size; those that give it use once, few, many or a size class.

clone size | J gene | D gene | V gene | CDR3 DNA | CDR3 protein
many | TRBJ1-1 | NA | TRBV5-6 | TGTGCCAGCAGTAACGGAGGGTGGGTTGAAGCTTTCTTT | CASSNGGWVEAFF
once | TRBJ1-1 | NA | TRBV9 | TGTGCCAGCAGCCCGCATCCGGAGATGAACACTGAAGCTTTCTTT | CASSPHPEMNTEAFF
NA | TRBJ2-1 | TRBD1 | TRBV7-9 | TGTGCCAGCAGCCTCCCGGGACAGGGGACCTACCATGAGCAGTTCTTC | CASSLPGQGTYHEQFF
NA | TRBJ2-1 | NA | TRBV19 | TGTGCCAGTAGTAGCCGTTCCAACAATGAGCAGTTCTTC | CASSSRSNNEQFF
many | TRBJ1-1 | NA | TRBV7-9 | TGTGCCAGCAGCTTTCCGTACATGGGGGAGGACACTGAAGCTTTCTTT | CASSFPYMGEDTEAFF
NA | TRBJ2-1 | TRBD2 | TRBV6-1 | TGTGCCAGCAGGACCACAGCGGGGGGGCCAGGAAATGAGCAGTTCTTC | CASRTTAGGPGNEQFF
few | TRBJ2-3 | TRBD2 | TRBV12-3/TRBV12-4 | TGTGCCAGCAGTCACGGACTAGCGGGGACAACGCAGTATTTT | CASSHGLAGTTQYF
many | TRBJ1-2 | TRBD1 | TRBV7-9 | TGTGCCAGCAGCCAGATCTTACAGGGGGCCAACTATGGCTACACCTTC | CASSQILQGANYGYTF
NA | TRBJ2-1 | NA | TRBV5-6 | TGTGCCAGCAGCTTGGGTGTAGGGGTCGTCTGGGCACAGCAGTTCTTT | CASSLGVGVVWAQQFF
many | TRBJ2-3 | NA | TRBV6-2/TRBV6-3 | TGTGCCAGCAGTTACCGCCTCGGCGATACGCAGTATTTT | CASSYRLGDTQYF
NA | TRBJ2-1 | TRBD2 | TRBV6-1 | TGTGCCAGCACCTCTACTGTTAGCGGGGGGAAGTTCTTC | CASTSTVSGGKFF
many | TRBJ2-2 | NA | TRBV7-2 | TGTGCCAGCAGCTTATACGGTCGCACCGGGGAGCTGTTTTTT | CASSLYGRTGELFF
NA | TRBJ1-6 | NA | TRBV20-1 | TGCAGTGCTATAGACAGCTTCTATAATTCACCCCTCCACTTT | CSAIDSFYNSPLHF
few | TRBJ1-1 | NA | TRBV14 | TGTGCCAGCAGCCAATTGTCCAGGGGCACTGAAGCTTTCTTT | CASSQLSRGTEAFF
many | TRBJ2-5 | NA | TRBV6-5 | TGTGCCAGCAAAGAGGGGGGGTGGCAAGAGACCCAGTACTTC | CASKEGGWQETQYF
few | TRBJ2-1 | TRBD1 | TRBV6-2/TRBV6-3 | TGTGCCAGCAGTTACACCCGGACAGGGTTCTCCTCCTACAATGAGCAGTTCTTC | CASSYTRTGFSSYNEQFF
few | TRBJ2-1 | TRBD1 | TRBV10-3 | TGTGCCATCAGCTGGACAGGGGCGCACAATGAGCAGTTCTTC | CAISWTGAHNEQFF
many | TRBJ2-1 | NA | TRBV6-5 | TGTGCCAGCAGTTACTCCCTAGTTGGTGCGAATGAGCAGTTCTTC | CASSYSLVGANEQFF
NA | TRBJ2-7 | TRBD2 | TRBV29-1 | TGCAGCGTTGAAGATATGGAGCAGGGCGGGAGCTACGAGCAGTACTTC | CSVEDMEQGGSYEQYF
many | TRBJ2-3 | TRBD2 | TRBV7-8 | TGTGCCAGCAGCTTTCCCGGACTAGCGGGGGGCTTCACAGATACGCAGTATTTT | CASSFPGLAGGFTDTQYF
many | TRBJ1-2 | NA | TRBV7-8 | TGTGCCAGCAGCCCGGGGGGAGTTAATAACTATGGCTACACCTTC | CASSPGGVNNYGYTF
NA | TRBJ2-5 | NA | TRBV10-3 | TGTGCCATCAGTGACCCGGGACTGAAGGAGACCCAGTACTTC | CAISDPGLKETQYF
NA | TRBJ1-2 | TRBD1 | TRBV6-5 | TGTGCCGGCAGCTACAGGGGCAGCTACACCTTC | CAGSYRGSYTF
NA | TRBJ1-2 | TRBD1 | TRBV7-4 | TGTGCCAGCTTTGGACTTAGACTGGGACAGGGAAACTATGGCTACACCTTC | CASFGLRLGQGNYGYTF
NA | TRBJ2-1 | TRBD2 | TRBV6-1 | TGTGCCAGCGATCGACTAGCGGGGGGGTACTCCTACAATGAGCAGTTCTTC | CASDRLAGGYSYNEQFF
many | TRBJ2-1 | NA | TRBV6-5 | TGTGCCAGCAGTTATGAGCAGGGTTATTACAATGAGCAGTTCTTC | CASSYEQGYYNEQFF
NA | TRBJ2-5 | NA | TRBV28 | TGTGCCAGCAGTTTGGGGGGCGAGTTGCAGACCCAGTACTTC | CASSLGGELQTQYF
NA | TRBJ2-7 | TRBD2 | TRBV6-2/TRBV6-3 | TGTGCCAGCAGTTACGGACTAGGTGATGGCGAGCAGTACTTC | CASSYGLGDGEQYF
NA | TRBJ2-2 | TRBD2 | TRBV6-2/TRBV6-3 | TGTGCCAGCAGTCCCCCGGGACTAGACACCGGGGAGCTGGTTTTT | CASSPPGLDTGELVF
NA | TRBJ2-7 | NA | TRBV14 | TGTGCCAGCAGCCAAGACCCCTACGGGCTGGCCTACGAGCAGTACTTC | CASSQDPYGLAYEQYF
few | TRBJ1-5 | TRBD1 | TRBV20-1 | TGCAGTGCTATCAACAGGGGGCAGGGGGATCAGCCCCAGCATTTT | CSAINRGQGDQPQHF
NA | TRBJ2-3 | TRBD1 | TRBV7-9 | TGTGCCAGCAGGGTAGCTAAGACAGGGGACCAGCTACCCGATACGCAGTATTTT | CASRVAKTGDQLPDTQYF
few | TRBJ2-7 | NA | TRBV7-6 | TGTGCCAGCAGCTTAAGGCAGGGTAACGTCTACGAGCAGTACTTC | CASSLRQGNVYEQYF
many | TRBJ1-2 | NA | TRBV12-3/TRBV12-4 | TGTGCCAGCAGCGCGACTCCGAACTATGGCTACACCTTC | CASSATPNYGYTF
many | TRBJ2-5 | TRBD2 | TRBV12-5 | TGTGCTAGTGGTTTGGTACCTGATGACAGCGGGGGAGAGACCCAGTACTTC | CASGLVPDDSGGETQYF
few | TRBJ2-2 | NA | TRBV7-6 | TGTGCCAGCAGCTCGAACGAGATTGGGACCGGGGAGCTGTTTTTT | CASSSNEIGTGELFF